What follows are 18 T cell receptor beta chains derived from one specimen sequenced in a study of T cell responses to AZD1222 COVID-19 vaccine (dated by TCRdb to the early 2020s). Explained via the paper, the time point label denotes: baseline before first vaccination. Preparation of the library involved the immunoSEQ multiplex PCR assay. This is the immuneACCESS table as TCRdb keeps it, with only in-frame sequences that have V and J called. A part of the clones is gone; compared with another copy, unresolved V genes explain less than half, and the rest is unexplained. In this sample the table shows 130,000 to 150,000 clones, approximately 89% of which occur a single time. The ten largest account for about 5.3% of the sample. Sequencing used peripheral blood, obtained on day 0 of AZD1222 vaccination. The receptors derive from an adult in good health.

This clone appeared a few times. V is TRBV27 and J is TRBJ1-2; TRBD1 aligns across 11 bases. V lost 4 bases to trimming and J lost 6 bases; unmatched junction nucleotides: 4. The CDR3 length is 14 residues. Per germline, CDR1 MNHEY and CDR2 SMNVEV (reference sequence). CDR3 residues: CASSSGQGVNGYTF. Here the CDR3 DNA reads TGTGCCAGCAGTTCGGGACAGGGGGTTAATGGCTACACCTTC.

The chain has TRBV10-2 and TRBJ1-6; weak D call: TRBD1 (5 bases). The CDR3 has 16 amino acids. CDR1 and CDR2 (germline): WSHSY, SAAADI. The V gene lost 2 bases and the J gene lost 4 bases, with 12 bases spanning the gap. This CDR3 is CASSENGAEYNSPLHF. Here the CDR3 DNA reads TGCGCCAGCAGTGAGAACGGGGCAGAGTATAATTCACCCCTCCACTTT.

V usage is TRBV5-1 and J usage is TRBJ1-2; maybe TRBD1 (6 bases). CDR1 and CDR2 from the germline V gene are SGHRS and YFSETQ. Trimming shortened V by 3 bases and J by 7 bases, and 16 bases separated the two germline ends. The CDR3 runs 14 residues. The CDR3 region is CASSSPGGAGGYTF. DNA for the CDR3: TGCGCCAGCAGCTCCCCTGGGGGGGCCGGTGGCTACACCTTC.

The chain recombines TRBV19 with TRBJ1-4, with D unresolved. V was trimmed by 2 bases and J by 8 bases, leaving 9 bases between them. The CDR3 has 13 residues. From germline, CDR1 is LNHDA and CDR2 SQIVND (reference sequence). The CDR3 protein is CASSIPSSEKLFF. The CDR3 DNA reads TGTGCCAGTAGTATACCCTCATCCGAAAAACTGTTTTTT.

In this sample, this clone turned up once. This chain uses TRBV2 with TRBJ2-1, with 12 bases matching TRBD2. The germline V gene encodes CDR1 SNHLY and CDR2 FYNNEI. V shed 4 bases and J 8 bases; nucleotides not matched to a gene: 3. This CDR3 contains 14 residues. The CDR3 loop reads CASSGLAGDDEQFF. The CDR3 coding sequence is TGTGCCAGCAGTGGACTAGCGGGAGACGATGAGCAGTTCTTC.

V is TRBV19 and J is TRBJ2-7, with D possibly being TRBD1 or TRBD2 (5 bases each). The germline V gene has CDR1 LNHDA and CDR2 SQIVND (reference sequence). CDR3 length: 11 amino acids. V was clipped by 10 bases and J by 3 bases, with 10 bases between them. As DNA, the CDR3 is TGTGCCACCTCGAGGGGCTACGAGCAGTACTTC. Translation gives CATSRGYEQYF.

This chain uses TRBV15 with TRBJ1-2; D call uncertain. V lost 1 base, J lost 1 base, and 16 bases lay in between. Germline CDR1 and CDR2: LNHNV and YYDKDF (reference sequence). This CDR3 comprises 17 residues. The CDR3: CATSRALTPGVNYGYTF. DNA for the CDR3: TGTGCCACCAGCAGAGCTCTTACACCAGGAGTTAACTATGGCTACACCTTC.

In this sample, this clone is medium-sized. The rearrangement uses TRBV13 and TRBJ2-2; D may be TRBD1 (5 bases). This CDR3 contains 15 residues. The germline gives CDR1 PRHDT, CDR2 FYEKMQ (reference sequence). Trimming shortened V by 2 bases and J by 2 bases, and 9 bases separated the two germline ends. For the CDR3, the DNA is TGTGCCAGCAGCTTATTGGGGCTCAACACCGGGGAGCTGTTTTTT. Its protein is CASSLLGLNTGELFF.

The rearrangement links TRBV3-1 (or the pseudogene TRBV3-2) to TRBJ1-1, with D perhaps matching TRBD1 (6 bases). The CDR3 loop spans 14 amino acids. V was pared by 6 bases and J by 4 bases, with 15 bases between. CDR1 is LGHDT, CDR2 YNNKEL, per germline (reference sequence). CDR3 DNA sequence: TGTGCCAGCAGGCTTCAGGACAGTAGCACTGAAGCTTTCTTT. Its protein product is CASRLQDSSTEAFF.

The chain is built from TRBV28 and TRBJ2-7; D may be TRBD2 (5 bases). Germline lookup yields CDR1 MDHEN and CDR2 SYDVKM. The CDR3 consists of 15 residues. The V end lost 2 bases, the J end lost 2 bases, and 13 bases lay between the germline ends. The CDR3 spells CASSLPGKITYEQYF. For the CDR3, the DNA is TGTGCCAGCAGTTTACCGGGAAAGATCACCTACGAGCAGTACTTC.

The rearrangement joins TRBV10-2 to TRBJ2-1; 9 bases are a match to TRBD1. V lost 2 bases to trimming and J lost 4 bases; unmatched junction nucleotides: 24. CDR1 is WSHSY, CDR2 SAAADI, per germline. This CDR3 region has 22 residues. The DNA of the CDR3 is TGCGCCAGCAGTGAGCTCCAGACCGGGACAGGGAATTGGGGGAGGGCATACAATGAGCAGTTCTTC. Its protein is CASSELQTGTGNWGRAYNEQFF.

The V gene is TRBV29-1, the J gene TRBJ2-5, with D tentatively TRBD1 or TRBD2 (6 bases each). The V end lost 6 bases, the J end lost 5 bases, and 19 bases lay between the germline ends. The CDR3 covers 14 residues. Germline CDR1 is SQVTM and CDR2 is ANQGSEA. The CDR3 here is CSVGGGHPGETQYF. DNA of the CDR3: TGCAGCGTAGGAGGGGGACACCCAGGGGAGACCCAGTACTTC. The whole variable domain, filled in from reference TRBV29-1 and TRBJ2-5, reads SAVISQKPSRDICQRGTSLTIQCQVDSQVTMMFWYRQQPGQSLTLIATANQGSEATYESGFVIDKFPISRPNLTFSTLTVSNMSPEDSSIYLCSVGGGHPGETQYFGPGTRLLVL.

The chain recombines TRBV7-3 with TRBJ2-2; 8 bases map to TRBD1. The CDR3 runs 16 residues. Germline lookup yields CDR1 SGHTA and CDR2 FQGTGA. V was clipped by 5 bases and J by 4 bases; unmatched bases: 9. The CDR3 DNA is TGTGCCAGCAGCACCCAGGGGGCGTCGACCACCGGGGAGCTGTTTTTT. It codes for CASSTQGASTTGELFF.

V is TRBV4-3 and J is TRBJ2-1, with TRBD2 as a possible D gene (6 bases). The V end lost 0 bases, the J end lost 7 bases, and 13 bases lay between the germline ends. The CDR3 has 15 amino acids. Per germline, CDR1 LGHNA and CDR2 YSLEER. The CDR3 region is CASSQEAGSKNEQFF. The CDR3 coding sequence is TGCGCCAGCAGCCAAGAGGCGGGATCTAAGAATGAGCAGTTCTTC.

The chain has TRBV29-1 and TRBJ2-1; 7 bases line up with TRBD1. V was clipped by 5 bases and J by 7 bases; unmatched bases: 8. Germline CDR1 is SQVTM and CDR2 is ANQGSEA. This CDR3 has 13 residues. In nucleotides, the CDR3 is TGCAGCGTTATCACCGGGACAGTTAATGAGCAGTTCTTC. This translates into CSVITGTVNEQFF.

The V and J genes are TRBV9 and TRBJ1-5; D not resolved. V lost 2 bases, J lost 4 bases, and 10 bases lay in between. The germline V gene has CDR1 SGDLS and CDR2 YYNGEE. The CDR3 length is 14 residues. The CDR3 coding sequence is TGTGCCAGCAGCGTGGGTTGGGGAAATCAGCCCCAGCATTTT. It is translated as CASSVGWGNQPQHF.

The gene calls are TRBV7-2 and TRBJ2-3; D is unresolved. Germline V gives CDR1 SGHTA, CDR2 FQGNSA. The CDR3 extends over 19 amino acids. V was trimmed by 0 bases and J by 0 bases, leaving 19 bases between them. CDR3 protein: CASSLASNSLISSTDTQYF. The DNA for the CDR3 is TGTGCCAGCAGCTTAGCGTCCAATTCTCTGATATCTAGCACAGATACGCAGTATTTT.

CDR3 bases: TGTGCCAGCAGTTACGGTCGGGAGCGGGGGACCCAGTACTTC. Its protein is CASSYGRERGTQYF. The chain carries TRBV6-5 and TRBJ2-5, with 7 bases matching TRBD2. Germline CDR1 MNHEY, CDR2 SVGAGI. This CDR3 comprises 14 residues. Losses at the gene ends were 2 bases for V and 7 bases for J; bases not matched to a gene: 7.